Listed here are 31 T cell receptor beta chains from one sample, sequenced in a study of blood T cell repertoires in COVID-19. Only in-frame clones appear in the TCRdb table, and some are missing; sequencing was by immunoSEQ multiplex PCR. This repertoire shows 150,000 to 200,000 clones, 80% to 85% found once; its top ten account for 5.5% to 7.5%. Sequencing input: peripheral blood. These receptors came from a woman aged 40 to 50 with acute or convalescent COVID-19.

The gene calls are TRBV23-1 and TRBJ1-1, with D perhaps matching TRBD1 (6 bases). TRBV23-1 has ORF status, its function being uncertain. The CDR3 is 16 residues long. V dropped 0 bases and J dropped 1 base, with 12 bases sitting between them. CDR3 protein: CASSQSSRTENTEAFF. CDR3 in DNA: TGCGCCAGCAGTCAATCGTCTCGGACAGAGAACACTGAAGCTTTCTTT.

CDR3: CASSQDPGGGSGSPLHF. The CDR3 bases are TGCGCCAGCAGCCAAGATCCCGGTGGGGGGTCGGGTTCACCCCTCCACTTT. The rearrangement joins TRBV4-1 to TRBJ1-6; possible D gene TRBD1, 5 bases. The CDR3 totals 17 residues. Between the trimmed V and J ends, which lost 0 bases and 9 bases, there was a span of 18 bases. Germline-derived CDR1 and CDR2 are MGHRA and YSYEKL.

The chain recombines TRBV3-1 (or the pseudogene TRBV3-2) with TRBJ1-1; maybe TRBD1 (5 bases). Between the trimmed V and J ends, which lost 4 bases and 0 bases, there was a span of 15 bases. Germline V gene lookup returns CDR1 LGHDT and CDR2 YNNKEL (reference sequence). The CDR3 is 16 amino acids. CDR3 in amino acids: CASSPNSGLMNTEAFF. CDR3 nucleotides: TGTGCCAGCAGCCCGAATTCGGGACTCATGAACACTGAAGCTTTCTTT.

The V and J genes are TRBV19 and TRBJ1-2; weak D call: TRBD1 (6 bases). Per the germline V gene, CDR1 is LNHDA and CDR2 is SQIVND (reference sequence). Trimming shortened V by 7 bases and J by 5 bases, and 23 bases separated the two germline ends. The CDR3 has 16 residues. The CDR3 DNA reads TGTGCCAGTACCCCTTTCCCGCGGACAGCAAGGTATGGCTACACCTTC. This encodes CASTPFPRTARYGYTF.

The chain joins TRBV28 to TRBJ2-1; D is perhaps TRBD1 (5 bases). The CDR3 extends over 15 amino acids. Between the trimmed V and J ends, which lost 3 bases and 3 bases, there was a span of 12 bases. CDR1 is MDHEN and CDR2 is SYDVKM in the germline V gene. The CDR3: CASSFETVGYNEQFF. The CDR3, as DNA: TGTGCCAGCAGTTTTGAGACAGTGGGCTACAATGAGCAGTTCTTC.

V is TRBV27 and J is TRBJ1-4; tentative D call: TRBD1 (6 bases). There are 15 residues in the CDR3. With 2 bases removed from V and 4 bases from J, the gap between germline ends came to 11 bases. From germline, CDR1 is MNHEY and CDR2 SMNVEV (reference sequence). The CDR3 sequence is CASSLRGKHNEKLFF. As DNA, the CDR3 is TGTGCCAGCAGTTTAAGGGGGAAACATAATGAAAAACTGTTTTTT.

The chain recombines TRBV28 with TRBJ1-2; 9 bases match TRBD1. Germline-derived CDR1 and CDR2 are MDHEN and SYDVKM. The CDR3 covers 13 residues. J was trimmed by 9 bases and V by 5 bases; bases with no gene match: 7. For the CDR3, the DNA is TGTGCCAGCAGTATAGTACAGGGGGCAAGCTACACCTTC. Translating gives CASSIVQGASYTF.

J is TRBJ2-2 and V is TRBV5-1; 11 bases are shared with TRBD2. The CDR3 spans 16 residues. With 3 bases clipped from V and 2 bases from J, the junction kept 3 bases outside the gene matches. The germline V gene encodes CDR1 SGHRS and CDR2 YFSETQ. CDR3 in amino acids: CASSSTSGGNTGELFF. CDR3 nucleotide sequence: TGCGCCAGCAGCTCCACTAGCGGGGGAAACACCGGGGAGCTGTTTTTT.

This sequence joins TRBV9 and TRBJ1-1; weak D call: TRBD1 (6 bases). Germline V CDR1 and CDR2: SGDLS, YYNGEE. V lost 4 bases, J lost 5 bases, and 12 bases lay in between. The CDR3 contains 13 residues. The CDR3 protein is CASSSGVETEAFF. DNA of the CDR3: TGTGCCAGCAGCTCAGGGGTTGAAACTGAAGCTTTCTTT.

This chain uses TRBV18 with TRBJ2-7, with 11 positions matching TRBD2. With V trimmed by 4 bases and J by 7 bases, 9 bases remained unmatched. The germline CDR1 and CDR2 sequences are KGHSH and LQKENI. The CDR3 totals 15 residues. The CDR3 DNA reads as TGTGCCAGCTCACGAACTAGCGGGAGTTCGGGTGAGCAGTACTTC. This sequence encodes CASSRTSGSSGEQYF.

V and J are TRBV19 and TRBJ2-6; D ambiguous. CDR3 length equals 15 residues. V was pared by 5 bases and J by 4 bases, with 12 bases between. CDR1 and CDR2 from the germline V gene are LNHDA and SQIVND (reference sequence). The CDR3 DNA reads TGTGCCAGTAGTCTGTCTCAAGCCGGGGCCAACGTCCTGACTTTC. Residues: CASSLSQAGANVLTF.

The table lists this clone with a few counts. The genes are TRBV4-2 and TRBJ1-2; TRBD1 is a possible D gene (6 bases). Germline CDR1 is LGHNA and CDR2 is YNFKEQ. The V gene lost 8 bases and the J gene lost 6 bases, with 16 bases spanning the gap. The CDR3 length is 13 residues. The chain's CDR3 is CASRQGQEHGYTF. Here the CDR3 DNA reads TGTGCCAGCCGGCAGGGGCAGGAACATGGCTACACCTTC.

The CDR3 DNA follows: TGTGCCAGTAGTAAACGGGACAGGGGGCTGGATACGCAGTATTTT. Protein product: CASSKRDRGLDTQYF. The chain joins TRBV19 to TRBJ2-3, with TRBD1 matching over 12 bases. Unmatched junction bases numbered 5, after V lost 4 bases and J lost 6 bases. Germline V gene sequence: CDR1 LNHDA, CDR2 SQIVND (reference sequence). The CDR3 totals 15 residues.

This chain uses TRBV3-1 (or the pseudogene TRBV3-2) with TRBJ2-5; D possibly corresponds to TRBD2 (6 bases). Between the trimmed V and J ends, which lost 0 bases and 4 bases, there was a span of 21 bases. The V gene's germline CDR1 is LGHDT and CDR2 YNNKEL (reference sequence). The CDR3 is 18 residues long. CDR3 nucleotides: TGTGCCAGCAGCCAAGATGGGCCCGGGACTGGGGTGCGAGAGACCCAGTACTTC. It codes for CASSQDGPGTGVRETQYF.

Only one count was recorded for this clone. The chain carries TRBV4-1 and TRBJ1-1; 7 bases match TRBD1. The trim removed 2 bases at V and 8 bases at J, leaving 17 bases unmatched. This CDR3 spans 17 amino acids. Germline lookup yields CDR1 MGHRA and CDR2 YSYEKL. The CDR3 DNA reads as TGCGCCAGCAGCCAAACGGGTAGGGGGCGAAGCTGGACAGAAGCTTTCTTT. Amino acids: CASSQTGRGRSWTEAFF.

The rearrangement uses TRBV5-1 and TRBJ1-3, with 11 nucleotides matching TRBD1. The CDR3 loop spans 16 amino acids. After removal of 0 bases from V and 3 bases from J, the junction contained 2 bases not matched to a gene. The germline CDR1 and CDR2 sequences are SGHRS and YFSETQ. Here the CDR3 reads CASSLGDRGIGNTIYF. The CDR3 DNA follows: TGCGCCAGCAGCTTGGGGGACAGGGGGATTGGAAACACCATATATTTT.

This clone was seen only once. The rearrangement links TRBV4-1 to TRBJ2-1; 7 bases fit TRBD2. The V gene end was trimmed by 4 bases and the J gene end by 5 bases; junction bases not matched to a gene: 11. The length of the CDR3 is 16 residues. The germline V gene encodes CDR1 MGHRA and CDR2 YSYEKL. CDR3 sequence: CASSPRGSGTHNEQFF. In DNA, the CDR3 is TGCGCCAGCAGCCCTCGGGGGAGCGGGACGCACAATGAGCAGTTCTTC.

The chain links TRBV28 to TRBJ1-2; D is possibly TRBD1 (6 bases). Deletions cut 2 bases from V and 4 bases from J, with 11 bases between. CDR1 and CDR2 (germline): MDHEN, SYDVKM. This CDR3 region has 14 residues. This chain's CDR3 is CASSLGGDVYGYTF. CDR3 nucleotide sequence: TGTGCCAGCAGTTTAGGGGGCGATGTCTATGGCTACACCTTC.

The chain employs TRBV6-5 and TRBJ2-7; maybe TRBD1 (5 bases). The V gene lost 2 bases and the J gene lost 6 bases, with 11 bases spanning the gap. CDR1 and CDR2 (germline): MNHEY, SVGAGI. The CDR3 runs 13 residues. The CDR3 reads CASSYGQGTEQYF. CDR3 nucleotides: TGTGCCAGCAGTTACGGGCAGGGCACCGAGCAGTACTTC.

J is TRBJ2-7 and V is TRBV9; TRBD1 aligns across 12 bases. Trimming at V came to 4 bases and at J to 5 bases, leaving 4 bases not matched to a gene. Germline CDR1 SGDLS, CDR2 YYNGEE. This CDR3 is built from 14 residues. The CDR3 nucleotides read TGTGCCAGCAGCCGGGACAGGGGGCCGGACGAGCAGTACTTC. It is translated as CASSRDRGPDEQYF.

This chain connects TRBV29-1 to TRBJ2-1; 7 nucleotides align to TRBD2. Per the germline V gene, CDR1 is SQVTM and CDR2 is ANQGSEA. V lost 0 bases to trimming and J lost 8 bases; unmatched junction nucleotides: 13. There are 16 residues in the CDR3. This CDR3 reads CSVEDRGVVPLDEQFF. Written as DNA, the CDR3 is TGCAGCGTTGAAGATCGGGGGGTGGTACCTTTGGATGAGCAGTTCTTC.

This chain links TRBV7-9 with TRBJ2-1; TRBD2 matches 7 bases. The CDR3 length is 13 residues. The junction had 11 bases not matched to a gene; V was cut back by 4 bases and J by 14 bases. Germline loops: CDR1 SEHNR, CDR2 FQNEAQ (reference sequence). The CDR3 here is CASSSFAGREEFF. The CDR3 DNA sequence: TGTGCCAGCAGCTCCTTTGCGGGACGGGAGGAGTTCTTC.

The chain joins TRBV6-5 to TRBJ1-2; no firm D call. V was clipped by 5 bases and J by 3 bases, with 13 bases between them. Germline loops: CDR1 MNHEY, CDR2 SVGAGI. The CDR3 is 14 residues long. In DNA, the CDR3 is TGTGCCAGCAGTCTCGACTGGTCATACTATGGCTACACCTTC. Its protein is CASSLDWSYYGYTF.

This chain uses TRBV20-1 with TRBJ1-1; D is undetermined. Deletions cut 3 bases from V and 2 bases from J, with 4 bases between. Germline lookup yields CDR1 DFQATT and CDR2 SNEGSKA (reference sequence). This CDR3 is built from 11 residues. CDR3 residues: CSARRNTEAFF. The CDR3 coding sequence is TGCAGTGCTAGGCGCAACACTGAAGCTTTCTTT.

V gene TRBV19 combines with J gene TRBJ1-5, with 9 bases matching TRBD1. Trimming removed 4 bases from V and 6 bases from J; junction bases left unmatched: 7. The CDR3 is made up of 15 amino acids. The germline CDR1 and CDR2 sequences are LNHDA and SQIVND (reference sequence). CDR3 in amino acids: CASSTRTGDGQPQHF. CDR3 nucleotides: TGTGCCAGTAGTACGAGGACAGGGGACGGTCAGCCCCAGCATTTT.

This chain links TRBV2 with TRBJ1-5; TRBD1 aligns across 8 bases. CDR3 length equals 15 residues. V lost 5 bases, J lost 4 bases, and 7 bases stayed unmatched. Germline V gene sequence: CDR1 SNHLY, CDR2 FYNNEI. The CDR3 DNA sequence: TGTGCCAGCAGTTTTGACAGGGGCAGGAATCAGCCCCAGCATTTT. Protein product: CASSFDRGRNQPQHF.

The chain carries TRBV5-6 and TRBJ2-4; 8 positions agree with TRBD2. Germline-derived CDR1 and CDR2 are SGHDT and YYEEEE. V lost 1 base to trimming and J lost 14 bases; unmatched junction nucleotides: 5. This CDR3 comprises 12 residues. CDR3: CASSLWSGGEYF. The CDR3 DNA reads as TGTGCCAGCAGCTTGTGGTCGGGAGGGGAGTACTTC.

The J gene is TRBJ2-7, the V gene TRBV27, with TRBD2 matching 12 bases. The CDR3 spans 18 residues. J was trimmed by 0 bases and V by 6 bases; bases with no gene match: 12. The germline V gene encodes CDR1 MNHEY and CDR2 SMNVEV (reference sequence). CDR3 amino acids: CASRSGTSGFRTSYEQYF. The CDR3 DNA sequence: TGTGCCAGCAGATCCGGGACTAGCGGGTTCCGTACCTCCTACGAGCAGTACTTC.

The chain recombines TRBV7-9 with TRBJ2-3; D remains unclear. The CDR3 totals 14 residues. Deletions cut 0 bases from V and 5 bases from J, with 9 bases between. Germline values: CDR1 SEHNR, CDR2 FQNEAQ (reference sequence). Here the CDR3 reads CASSLAQTGDTQYF. CDR3 nucleotide sequence: TGTGCCAGCAGCTTAGCGCAAACTGGAGATACGCAGTATTTT.

The V gene is TRBV7-2, the J gene TRBJ2-5, with 14 bases lining up with TRBD2. The length of the CDR3 is 18 residues. V lost 5 bases to trimming and J lost 6 bases; unmatched junction nucleotides: 14. Germline loops: CDR1 SGHTA, CDR2 FQGNSA. CDR3 region: CASSLTSGTSGRLKTQYF. DNA for the CDR3: TGTGCCAGCAGCCTCACCTCCGGGACTAGCGGGAGATTGAAGACCCAGTACTTC.

This clone has just one count. This chain connects TRBV2 to TRBJ1-2, with D possibly TRBD1 on 5 matching bases. The V gene's germline CDR1 is SNHLY and CDR2 FYNNEI. Trimming removed 6 bases from V and 6 bases from J, with 29 bases in between. The CDR3 consists of 18 residues. CDR3 region: CASRTGGLRLIGGNGYTF. CDR3 in DNA: TGTGCCAGCAGGACGGGAGGTTTACGCCTAATCGGGGGTAATGGCTACACCTTC.